This record covers a single TCR beta chain. Its antigen remains unidentified. The CDR3 runs to 18 residues. Germline V gene data show CDR1 as ENHRY and CDR2 as SYGVKD. With V trimmed by 3 bases and J by 0 bases, 13 bases remained unmatched. Generated by immunoSEQ multiplex PCR, the TCRdb table keeps only in-frame clones and is missing some. The top ten hold roughly 5.5% of the sample, which has around 160,000 clones, 90% to 95% seen once. The data belong to a study of T cell responses to AZD1222 COVID-19 vaccine. Study overall: Second-dose intervals near 4 or 12 weeks were combined. Study-level results: In a largely white British group with more females than males, clonal diversity was possibly underestimated. Only after the peak T cell response were repertoires sampled. Spike-specific TCR breadth and depth rose after two AZD1222 doses.

The clonotype was recovered from an adult in good health. This material consisted of peripheral blood, taken on day 0 of AZD1222 vaccination. The gene calls are TRBV10-3 and TRBJ1-1, with 7 positions matching TRBD1. The CDR3 region is CAISDGQGGGQMNTEAFF. The CDR3 region has the DNA TGTGCCATCAGTGATGGGCAGGGGGGGGGTCAGATGAACACTGAAGCTTTCTTT.